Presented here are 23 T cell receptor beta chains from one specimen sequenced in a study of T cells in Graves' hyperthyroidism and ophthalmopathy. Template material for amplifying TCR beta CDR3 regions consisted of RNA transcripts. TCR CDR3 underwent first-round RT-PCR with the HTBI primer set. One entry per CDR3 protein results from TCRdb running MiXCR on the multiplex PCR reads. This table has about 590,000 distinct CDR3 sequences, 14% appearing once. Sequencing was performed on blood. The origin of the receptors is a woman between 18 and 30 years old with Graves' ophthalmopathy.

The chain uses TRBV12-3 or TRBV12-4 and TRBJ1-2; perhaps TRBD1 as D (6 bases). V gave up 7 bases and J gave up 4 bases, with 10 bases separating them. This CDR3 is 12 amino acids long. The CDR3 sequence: CASTGQIYGYTF. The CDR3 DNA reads TGTGCCAGCACTGGACAGATCTATGGCTACACCTTC.

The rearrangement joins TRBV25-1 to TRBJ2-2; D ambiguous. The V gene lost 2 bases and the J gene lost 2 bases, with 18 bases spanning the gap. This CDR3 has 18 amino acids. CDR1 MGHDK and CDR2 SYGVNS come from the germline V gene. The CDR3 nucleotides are TGTGCCAGCAGTGAAATTCGGCAGAGTTTCACTAACACCGGGGAGCTGTTTTTT. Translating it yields CASSEIRQSFTNTGELFF.

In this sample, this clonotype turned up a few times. CDR3 residues: CASSLKMTGGGSPLHF. The CDR3 DNA follows: TGTGCCAGCAGCTTAAAGATGACAGGGGGAGGTTCACCCCTCCACTTT. V usage is TRBV7-9 and J usage is TRBJ1-6, with 9 bases matching TRBD1. The V gene end was trimmed by 2 bases and the J gene end by 9 bases; junction bases not matched to a gene: 8. Germline values: CDR1 SEHNR, CDR2 FQNEAQ (reference sequence). This CDR3 region has 16 residues.

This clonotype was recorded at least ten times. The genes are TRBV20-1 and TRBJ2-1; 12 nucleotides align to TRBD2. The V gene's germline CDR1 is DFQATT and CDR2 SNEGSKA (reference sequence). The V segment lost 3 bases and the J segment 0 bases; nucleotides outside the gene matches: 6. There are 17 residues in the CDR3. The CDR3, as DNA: TGCAGTGCTAGGGGGACTAGCGGGTTGAGCTCCTACAATGAGCAGTTCTTC. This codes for CSARGTSGLSSYNEQFF.

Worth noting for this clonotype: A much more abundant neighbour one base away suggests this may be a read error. CDR3 sequence (DNA): TGTGCCATCGGTGGGCTAGCGGCACGCACAGATACGCAGTATTTT. This gives the protein CAIGGLAARTDTQYF. V usage is TRBV10-3 and J usage is TRBJ2-3, with 7 bases fitting TRBD2. Germline CDR1 and CDR2: ENHRY and SYGVKD. The CDR3 is made up of 15 amino acids. V was pared by 8 bases and J by 1 base, with 9 bases of the junction left unmatched.

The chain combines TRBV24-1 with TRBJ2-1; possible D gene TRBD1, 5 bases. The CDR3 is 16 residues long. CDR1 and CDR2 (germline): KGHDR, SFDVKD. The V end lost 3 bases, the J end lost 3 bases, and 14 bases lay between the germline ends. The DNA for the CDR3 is TGTGCCACCAGTGATGCAGGGTCAGCTAACTACAATGAGCAGTTCTTC. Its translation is CATSDAGSANYNEQFF.

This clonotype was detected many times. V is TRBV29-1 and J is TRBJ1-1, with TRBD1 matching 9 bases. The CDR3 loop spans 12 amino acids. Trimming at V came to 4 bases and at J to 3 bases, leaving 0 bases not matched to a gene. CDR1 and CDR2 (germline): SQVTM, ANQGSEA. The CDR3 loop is CSVGQGDTEAFF. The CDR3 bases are TGCAGCGTTGGACAGGGGGACACTGAAGCTTTCTTT.

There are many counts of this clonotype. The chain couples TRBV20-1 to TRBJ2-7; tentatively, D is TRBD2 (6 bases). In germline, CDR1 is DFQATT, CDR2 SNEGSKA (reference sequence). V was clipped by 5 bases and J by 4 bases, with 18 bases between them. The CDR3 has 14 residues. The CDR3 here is CSAGRLEYLYEQYF. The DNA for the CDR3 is TGCAGTGCTGGAAGACTAGAGTACCTATACGAGCAGTACTTC.

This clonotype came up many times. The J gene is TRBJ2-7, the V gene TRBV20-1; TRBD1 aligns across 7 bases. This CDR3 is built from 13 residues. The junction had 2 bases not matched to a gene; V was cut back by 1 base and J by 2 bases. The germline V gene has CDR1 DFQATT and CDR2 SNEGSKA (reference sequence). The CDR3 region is CSARGGQTYEQYF. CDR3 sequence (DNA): TGCAGTGCTAGAGGGGGACAGACCTACGAGCAGTACTTC.

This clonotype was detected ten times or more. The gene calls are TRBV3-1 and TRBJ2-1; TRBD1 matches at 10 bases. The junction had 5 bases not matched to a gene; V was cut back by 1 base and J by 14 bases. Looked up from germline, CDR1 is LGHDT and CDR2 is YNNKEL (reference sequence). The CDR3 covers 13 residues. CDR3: CASSQVGGQGEFF. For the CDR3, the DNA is TGTGCCAGCAGCCAAGTGGGAGGACAGGGGGAGTTCTTC.

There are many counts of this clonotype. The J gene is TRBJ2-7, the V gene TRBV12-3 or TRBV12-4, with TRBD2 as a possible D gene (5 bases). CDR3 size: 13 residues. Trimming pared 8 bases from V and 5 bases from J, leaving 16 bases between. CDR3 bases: TGTGCCAGCTCAGACCGCCTTAGCGACGAGCAGTACTTC. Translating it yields CASSDRLSDEQYF.

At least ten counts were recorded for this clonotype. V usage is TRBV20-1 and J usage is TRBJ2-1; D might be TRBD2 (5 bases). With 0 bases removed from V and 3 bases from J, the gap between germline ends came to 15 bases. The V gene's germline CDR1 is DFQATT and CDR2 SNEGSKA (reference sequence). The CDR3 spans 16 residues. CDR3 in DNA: TGCAGTGCTAGAGATTGGACTCACTCAATCTACAATGAGCAGTTCTTC. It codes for CSARDWTHSIYNEQFF.

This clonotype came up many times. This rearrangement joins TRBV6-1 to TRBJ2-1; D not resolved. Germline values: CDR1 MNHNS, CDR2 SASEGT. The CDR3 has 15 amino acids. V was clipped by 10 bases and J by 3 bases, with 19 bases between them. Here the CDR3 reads CATLLDSGIYNEQFF. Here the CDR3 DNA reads TGTGCCACCCTCCTTGACTCCGGAATCTACAATGAGCAGTTCTTC.

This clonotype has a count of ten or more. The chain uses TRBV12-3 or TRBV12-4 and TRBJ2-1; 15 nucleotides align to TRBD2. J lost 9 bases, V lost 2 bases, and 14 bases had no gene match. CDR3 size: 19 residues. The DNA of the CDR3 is TGTGCCAGCAGTTTATCCGGGGGACTAGCGGGAGGTGTGAGTAGTGAGCAGTTCTTC. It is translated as CASSLSGGLAGGVSSEQFF.

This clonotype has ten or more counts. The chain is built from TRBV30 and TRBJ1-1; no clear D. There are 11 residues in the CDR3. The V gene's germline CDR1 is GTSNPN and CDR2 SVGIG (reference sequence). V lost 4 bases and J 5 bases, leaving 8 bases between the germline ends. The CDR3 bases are TGTGCCTGGAAGCAAACGACTGAAGCTTTCTTT. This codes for CAWKQTTEAFF.

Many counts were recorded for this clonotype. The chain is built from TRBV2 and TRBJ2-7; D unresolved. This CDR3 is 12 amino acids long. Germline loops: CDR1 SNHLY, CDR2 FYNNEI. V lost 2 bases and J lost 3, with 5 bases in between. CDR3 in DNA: TGTGCCAGCAGTGAATGGTTCTACGAGCAGTACTTC. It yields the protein CASSEWFYEQYF.

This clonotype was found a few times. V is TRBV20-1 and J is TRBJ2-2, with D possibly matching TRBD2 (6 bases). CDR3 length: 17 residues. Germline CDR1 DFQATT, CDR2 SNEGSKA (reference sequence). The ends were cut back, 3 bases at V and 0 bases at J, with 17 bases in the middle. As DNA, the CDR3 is TGCAGTGCTAGGCGGGTCAGGCGGGACGCGAACACCGGGGAGCTGTTTTTT. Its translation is CSARRVRRDANTGELFF.

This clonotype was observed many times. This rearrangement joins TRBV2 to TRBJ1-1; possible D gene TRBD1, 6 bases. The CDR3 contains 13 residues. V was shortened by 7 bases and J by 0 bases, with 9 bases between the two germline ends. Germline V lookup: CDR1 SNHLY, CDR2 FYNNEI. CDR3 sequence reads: CASIGQLNTEAFF. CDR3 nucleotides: TGTGCCAGCATCGGACAGCTGAACACTGAAGCTTTCTTT.

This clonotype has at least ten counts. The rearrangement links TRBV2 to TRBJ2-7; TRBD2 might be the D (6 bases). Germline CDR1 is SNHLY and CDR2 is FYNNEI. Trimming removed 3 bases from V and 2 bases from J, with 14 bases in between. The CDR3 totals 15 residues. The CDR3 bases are TGTGCCAGCAGTGAGATACGGGAGAGCCCCTACGAGCAGTACTTC. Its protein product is CASSEIRESPYEQYF.

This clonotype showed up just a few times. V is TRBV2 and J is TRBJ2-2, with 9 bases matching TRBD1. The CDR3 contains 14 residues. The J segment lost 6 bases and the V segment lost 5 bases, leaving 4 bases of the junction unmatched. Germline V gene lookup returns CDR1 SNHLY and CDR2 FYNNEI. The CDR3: CASSSGQGPGELFF. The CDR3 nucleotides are TGTGCCAGCAGTTCGGGACAGGGTCCCGGGGAGCTGTTTTTT.

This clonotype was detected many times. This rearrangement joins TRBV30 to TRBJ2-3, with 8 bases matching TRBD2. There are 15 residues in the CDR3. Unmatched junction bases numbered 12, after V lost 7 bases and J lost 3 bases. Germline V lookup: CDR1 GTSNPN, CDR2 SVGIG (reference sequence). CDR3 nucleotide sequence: TGTGCCTACACAAGCGGGAGAGTTTTAACAGATACGCAGTATTTT. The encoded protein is CAYTSGRVLTDTQYF.

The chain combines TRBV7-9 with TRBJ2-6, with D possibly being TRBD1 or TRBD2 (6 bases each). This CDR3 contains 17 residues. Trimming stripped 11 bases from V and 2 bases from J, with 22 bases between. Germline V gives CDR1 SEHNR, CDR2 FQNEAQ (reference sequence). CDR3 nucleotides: TGTGCCTCCTTGGGGGGCCCCCAGCGGCCTGGGGCCAACGTCCTGACTTTC. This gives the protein CASLGGPQRPGANVLTF.

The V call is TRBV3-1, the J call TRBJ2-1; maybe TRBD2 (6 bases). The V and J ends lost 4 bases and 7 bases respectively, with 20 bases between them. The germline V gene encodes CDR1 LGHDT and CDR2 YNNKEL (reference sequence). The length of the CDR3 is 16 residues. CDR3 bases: TGTGCCAGCAGCCCCAGGAGGGGTAACAATCCGAATGAGCAGTTCTTC. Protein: CASSPRRGNNPNEQFF.